The 26 T cell receptor beta chains below were found in one sample sequenced in a study of OX40 agonist ivuxolimab in advanced cancers. Repertoires were generated with immunoSEQ multiplex PCR, while TCRdb's copy carries only in-frame clones and drops some. The sample records some 77,000 clones, around 88% being singletons. Sequencing used CD4+ or CD8+ T cells sorted from blood, obtained in a trial of the OX40 agonist ivuxolimab. The receptors derive from an adult with an advanced solid tumor such as melanoma, head and neck, liver or kidney cancer.

The chain has TRBV6-1 and TRBJ2-7; D is uncertain. The CDR3 covers 13 residues. The germline V gene has CDR1 MNHNS and CDR2 SASEGT. Trimming shortened V by 0 bases and J by 6 bases, and 9 bases separated the two germline ends. Here the CDR3 reads CASSEARTAEQYF. The CDR3 region has the DNA TGTGCCAGCAGTGAAGCGAGGACCGCCGAGCAGTACTTC.

CDR3 nucleotide sequence: TGTGCCAGCATCGAGTGGGGGTTCAACACTGAAGCTTTCTTT. Protein: CASIEWGFNTEAFF. V gene TRBV7-9 combines with J gene TRBJ1-1, with D perhaps matching TRBD1 (5 bases). V was clipped by 7 bases and J by 2 bases, with 14 bases between them. In germline, CDR1 is SEHNR, CDR2 FQNEAQ (reference sequence). The CDR3 sequence is 14 residues long.

This chain connects TRBV5-8 to TRBJ2-3; D may be TRBD1 or TRBD2 (6 bases each). Trimming stripped 0 bases from V and 4 bases from J, with 15 bases between. The CDR3 is 16 amino acids. Germline loops: CDR1 SGHTS, CDR2 YDEGEE. This chain's CDR3 is CASSLGSGGDPDTQYF. The CDR3 coding sequence is TGTGCCAGCAGCTTGGGGTCCGGGGGCGACCCAGATACGCAGTATTTT.

The chain is built from TRBV7-2 and TRBJ1-5; D perhaps matches TRBD1 (5 bases). The CDR3 length is 13 residues. From germline, CDR1 is SGHTA and CDR2 FQGNSA. The V end was cut by 8 bases, the J end by 2 bases, with 10 bases between. The CDR3 sequence is CASGEGGNQPQHF. The DNA for the CDR3 is TGTGCCAGCGGGGAAGGGGGCAATCAGCCCCAGCATTTT.

The rearrangement joins TRBV11-3 to TRBJ2-3; D may be TRBD1 or TRBD2 (5 bases each). V was clipped by 1 base and J by 2 bases, with 10 bases between them. The germline CDR1 and CDR2 sequences are SGHNT and YENEEA. This CDR3 is 15 amino acids long. The CDR3 loop reads CASSLVWDHTDTQYF. CDR3 coding DNA: TGTGCCAGCAGCTTAGTTTGGGACCACACAGATACGCAGTATTTT.

The chain couples TRBV5-4 to TRBJ2-7; D is uncertain. CDR3 length equals 14 residues. Germline CDR1 SGHNT, CDR2 YYREEE (reference sequence). V lost 0 bases to trimming and J lost 2 bases, with 9 bases between them. The CDR3 spells CASSLVGGPYEQYF. CDR3 DNA: TGTGCCAGCAGCTTGGTGGGCGGCCCCTACGAGCAGTACTTC.

The J gene is TRBJ2-5, the V gene TRBV18; D might be TRBD1 (5 bases). The CDR3 totals 14 residues. Germline CDR1 reads KGHSH; CDR2 reads LQKENI. Deletions cut 6 bases from V and 1 base from J, with 12 bases between. CDR3 nucleotide sequence: TGTGCCAGCTCCCCAGAGCAGGGCCAAGAGACCCAGTACTTC. Protein product: CASSPEQGQETQYF. The full variable domain, its missing parts supplied by reference TRBV18 and TRBJ2-5, is NAGVMQNPRHLVRRRGQEARLRCSPMKGHSHVYWYRQLPEEGLKFMVYLQKENIIDESGMPKERFSAEFPKEGPSILRIQQVVRGDSAAYFCASSPEQGQETQYFGPGTRLLVL.

The J gene is TRBJ2-5, the V gene TRBV10-3; the D is unclear. Germline assignment: CDR1 ENHRY and CDR2 SYGVKD. This CDR3 has 14 amino acids. V dropped 4 bases and J dropped 1 base, with 10 bases sitting between them. CDR3 region: CAISVSGSQETQYF. In DNA form, the CDR3 reads TGTGCCATCAGTGTATCCGGGTCCCAAGAGACCCAGTACTTC.

The rearrangement uses TRBV7-7 and TRBJ1-1, with D perhaps TRBD1 (5 bases). Germline loops: CDR1 SSHAT, CDR2 FNYEAQ (reference sequence). The CDR3 covers 13 residues. V lost 4 bases and J 2 bases, leaving 8 bases between the germline ends. CDR3: CASSSGLNTEAFF. CDR3 bases: TGTGCCAGCAGCTCGGGACTTAACACTGAAGCTTTCTTT.

This clone was picked up one time. The chain carries TRBV28 and TRBJ1-2; possibly TRBD1 for D (5 bases). The CDR3 has 14 amino acids. Looked up from germline, CDR1 is MDHEN and CDR2 is SYDVKM. V was trimmed by 5 bases and J by 5 bases, leaving 15 bases between them. This CDR3 reads CASSATGTPYGYTF. The DNA for the CDR3 is TGTGCCAGCAGTGCCACCGGGACGCCGTATGGCTACACCTTC.

The chain has TRBV7-2 and TRBJ1-2; D not certain. Looked up from germline, CDR1 is SGHTA and CDR2 is FQGNSA. The CDR3 contains 13 residues. V lost 4 bases and J 7 bases, leaving 13 bases between the germline ends. As DNA, the CDR3 is TGTGCCAGCAGCTACCGGGAGCGTACTGGCTACACCTTC. Amino acids: CASSYRERTGYTF.

This rearrangement joins TRBV4-2 to TRBJ2-7; 10 bases agree with TRBD1. CDR3 size: 15 residues. Trimming cost V 2 bases and J 5 bases; bases outside gene matches: 6. The germline gives CDR1 LGHNA, CDR2 YNFKEQ. The CDR3 sequence is CASSQSGTGDNEQYF. DNA for the CDR3: TGTGCCAGCAGCCAATCGGGGACAGGGGACAACGAGCAGTACTTC.

The table lists this clone with a few counts. V gene TRBV11-3 combines with J gene TRBJ2-5; D is uncertain. Trimming removed 1 base at V and 3 bases at J, with 9 bases between. This CDR3 has 14 amino acids. Germline values: CDR1 SGHNT, CDR2 YENEEA. The CDR3 nucleotides read TGTGCCAGCAGCTTAGGCCGGTATAAAGAGACCCAGTACTTC. Translation: CASSLGRYKETQYF.

The chain joins TRBV6-6 to TRBJ1-5; 8 nucleotides agree with TRBD1. Germline loops: CDR1 MNHNY, CDR2 SVGAGI (reference sequence). The CDR3 is made up of 14 amino acids. Trimming cost V 6 bases and J 7 bases; bases outside gene matches: 8. The CDR3 loop is CASRPGGAHQPQHF. CDR3 nucleotides: TGTGCCAGCAGGCCAGGGGGCGCGCACCAGCCCCAGCATTTT.

The J gene is TRBJ1-5, the V gene TRBV5-1; TRBD1 is a possible D gene (5 bases). The V gene lost 0 bases and the J gene lost 5 bases, with 12 bases spanning the gap. CDR1 is SGHRS, CDR2 YFSETQ, per germline. The CDR3 totals 15 residues. As DNA, the CDR3 is TGCGCCAGCAGCTTGGAGGCAGGGAGCCATCAGCCCCAGCATTTT. Residues: CASSLEAGSHQPQHF.

V and J are TRBV28 and TRBJ1-3; no clear D gene. CDR3 size: 15 residues. Germline assignment: CDR1 MDHEN and CDR2 SYDVKM. The V end lost 3 bases, the J end lost 5 bases, and 14 bases lay between the germline ends. The CDR3 DNA is TGTGCCAGCAGTTTGAACCAGGCGGTGAGAAACACCATATATTTT. Translated: CASSLNQAVRNTIYF. The whole variable domain, remainder taken from reference TRBV28 and TRBJ1-3, is DVKVTQSSRYLVKRTGEKVFLECVQDMDHENMFWYRQDPGLGLRLIYFSYDVKMKEKGDIPEGYSVSREKKERFSLILESASTNQTSMYLCASSLNQAVRNTIYFGEGSWLTVV.

V is TRBV28 and J is TRBJ2-5, with 11 bases lining up with TRBD2. Trimming at V came to 4 bases and at J to 4 bases, leaving 5 bases not matched to a gene. Germline V gene data show CDR1 as MDHEN and CDR2 as SYDVKM. This CDR3 is 15 amino acids long. CDR3: CASSSSGGPGETQYF. The CDR3 region has the DNA TGTGCCAGCAGTTCTAGCGGGGGGCCCGGAGAGACCCAGTACTTC.

The chain employs TRBV4-1 and TRBJ2-3; the D gene is possibly TRBD1 (5 bases). Trimming pared 2 bases from V and 2 bases from J, leaving 8 bases between. The CDR3 sequence is 14 residues long. Germline V gene data show CDR1 as MGHRA and CDR2 as YSYEKL. The CDR3 loop reads CASSQTGYTDTQYF. The CDR3 nucleotides are TGCGCCAGCAGCCAAACAGGATACACAGATACGCAGTATTTT.

This clone was recorded a few times. The CDR3 protein is CASSFNRGRETQYF. As DNA, the CDR3 is TGTGCCAGCAGCTTTAACAGGGGGCGCGAGACCCAGTACTTC. The chain is built from TRBV7-2 and TRBJ2-5, with 9 bases identical to TRBD1. Germline V gives CDR1 SGHTA, CDR2 FQGNSA. Trimming took 3 bases from V and 5 from J; bases not matched to a gene: 4. The length of the CDR3 is 14 residues.

V is TRBV14 and J is TRBJ2-1; D uncertain. The CDR3 runs 16 residues. The germline V and J ends were trimmed by 4 bases and 4 bases, with 17 bases remaining between them. CDR1 and CDR2 from the germline V gene are SGHDN and FVKESK. For the CDR3, the DNA is TGTGCCAGCAGCCCCAACTTAGCCACGATTTACAATGAGCAGTTCTTC. Translating gives CASSPNLATIYNEQFF. Based on the CDR3 plus reference TRBV14 and TRBJ2-1, the full variable domain is EAGVTQFPSHSVIEKGQTVTLRCDPISGHDNLYWYRRVMGKEIKFLLHFVKESKQDESGMPNNRFLAERTGGTYSTLKVQPAELEDSGVYFCASSPNLATIYNEQFFGPGTRLTVL.

The V and J genes are TRBV4-2 and TRBJ2-3, with D maybe TRBD2 (7 bases). Trimming stripped 0 bases from V and 6 bases from J, with 16 bases between. Germline V gives CDR1 LGHNA, CDR2 YNFKEQ. There are 16 residues in the CDR3. In DNA form, the CDR3 reads TGTGCCAGCAGCCAAGACGGACTAGGGGGGCGGGATACGCAGTATTTT. Encoded protein: CASSQDGLGGRDTQYF.

This clone was observed a handful of times. The chain has TRBV19 and TRBJ1-1; D possibly corresponds to TRBD1 (6 bases). Germline CDR1 is LNHDA and CDR2 is SQIVND (reference sequence). The CDR3 consists of 15 residues. The V gene lost 5 bases and the J gene lost 4 bases, with 17 bases spanning the gap. In nucleotides, the CDR3 is TGTGCCAGTAGTCAAGGGGGAGGGTACGCCACTGAAGCTTTCTTT. It codes for CASSQGGGYATEAFF.

Details on this clone: At one of its ends the junction is not consistent with the germline gene, which may arise from a read error. This chain joins TRBV28 and TRBJ1-2, with 9 bases fitting TRBD1. The CDR3 extends over 12 amino acids. Germline assignment: CDR1 MDHEN and CDR2 SYDVKM. The CDR3 loop reads CASSSNWDRAYF. The CDR3 DNA sequence: TGTGCCAGCAGTTCTAACTGGGACAGGGCATACTTC.

J is TRBJ2-5 and V is TRBV29-1; D is perhaps TRBD1 or TRBD2 (5 bases each). The CDR3 covers 13 residues. Germline CDR1 and CDR2: SQVTM and ANQGSEA. V was cut by 4 bases and J by 2 bases, with 11 bases left in between. This chain's CDR3 is CSVAGTGQETQYF. In DNA form, the CDR3 reads TGCAGCGTTGCCGGGACGGGACAAGAGACCCAGTACTTC.

The gene calls are TRBV30 and TRBJ1-2, with 8 bases that match TRBD1. The CDR3 loop spans 12 amino acids. The junction had 3 bases not matched to a gene; V was cut back by 2 bases and J by 7 bases. Germline CDR1 reads GTSNPN; CDR2 reads SVGIG (reference sequence). CDR3 bases: TGTGCCTGGAGTCAGGGGGCAGGTGGCTACACCTTC. It specifies CAWSQGAGGYTF.

The chain joins TRBV13 to TRBJ1-1; no reliable D call. This CDR3 spans 14 amino acids. V lost 1 base and J lost 1, with 7 bases in between. The V gene's germline CDR1 is PRHDT and CDR2 FYEKMQ (reference sequence). CDR3: CASSLEAGNTEAFF. The DNA for the CDR3 is TGTGCCAGCAGCTTAGAGGCGGGGAACACTGAAGCTTTCTTT.